This T cell receptor (beta chain) was identified in a study of T-cell reconstitution after alpha-beta-depleted transplantation in children. Study observations and caveats: It was surviving recipient T cells and thymic progenitors that gave some patients high TCRbeta diversity at day 60. It was reported that alpha-beta T cells came from several hundred expanded graft clones (about two months after transplant). Hyperexpanded clones declined; after one year, newly produced T cells mostly supplied diversity.

This clonotype has a single count. The target antigen is unknown. A much larger clone differs from this one at a single base, so this may be a read error. Unique molecular identifiers were built into the TCRbeta library. Each CDR3 protein is one row after TCRdb ran MiXCR on the PCR reads. The repertoire holds around 450,000 distinct CDR3 sequences, approximately 10% seen once, with roughly 2.1% in the top ten. Germline CDR1 reads SGHVS; CDR2 reads FQNEAQ. This CDR3 is built from 14 residues. The TCR sequence derives from a child aged 2-15 years with inherited bone marrow failure, due to receive a stem cell transplant. Sequencing was performed on PBMCs, taken before TCRalphabeta/CD19-depleted stem cell transplant. The chain links TRBV7-8 to TRBJ1-5; a weak D match, TRBD1 (5 bases). CDR3 loop: CARSFPGRNQPQHF. The CDR3 bases are TGTGCCAGGAGCTTCCCGGGGCGCAATCAGCCCCAGCATTTT.